This T cell receptor (beta chain) came from a study of response to subunit inactivated influenza vaccine. TCRdb independently ran MiXCR on the RT-PCR reads; one entry per CDR3 protein. Altogether approximately 570,000 distinct CDR3 sequences are present, less than 10% being singletons, with the ten largest covering approximately 12%. This clonotype was recorded a few times. The CDR3 totals 13 residues. The V gene is TRBV21-1, the J gene TRBJ2-7; the table's D call TRBD1 went unverified against the DNA. TRBV21-1 is recorded as a pseudogene. The source is a man between 50 and 75 years old who received an inactivated influenza vaccine. Sequencing was performed on PBMCs from blood, taken 23 to 25 months after vaccination. CDR3 in amino acids: CASTSDSTYEQYF. The DNA for the CDR3 is TGTGCCAGCACCTCGGACAGTACCTACGAGCAGTACTTC.